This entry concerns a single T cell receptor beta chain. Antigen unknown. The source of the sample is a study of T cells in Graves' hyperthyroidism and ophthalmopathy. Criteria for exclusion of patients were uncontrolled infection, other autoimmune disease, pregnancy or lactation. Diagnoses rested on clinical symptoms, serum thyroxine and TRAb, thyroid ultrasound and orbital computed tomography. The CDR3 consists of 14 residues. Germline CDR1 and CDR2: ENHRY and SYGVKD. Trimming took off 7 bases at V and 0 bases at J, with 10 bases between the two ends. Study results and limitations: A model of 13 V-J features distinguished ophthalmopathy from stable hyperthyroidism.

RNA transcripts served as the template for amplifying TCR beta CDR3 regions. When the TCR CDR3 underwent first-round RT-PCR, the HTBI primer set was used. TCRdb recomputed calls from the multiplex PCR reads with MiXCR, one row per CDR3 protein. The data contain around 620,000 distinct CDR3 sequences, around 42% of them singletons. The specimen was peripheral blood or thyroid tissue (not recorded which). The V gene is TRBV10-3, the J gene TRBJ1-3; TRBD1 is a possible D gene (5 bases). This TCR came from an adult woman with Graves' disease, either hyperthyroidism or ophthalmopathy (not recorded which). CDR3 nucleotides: TGTGCCATCACCGGGGCTCGCTCTGGAAACACCATATATTTT. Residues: CAITGARSGNTIYF.